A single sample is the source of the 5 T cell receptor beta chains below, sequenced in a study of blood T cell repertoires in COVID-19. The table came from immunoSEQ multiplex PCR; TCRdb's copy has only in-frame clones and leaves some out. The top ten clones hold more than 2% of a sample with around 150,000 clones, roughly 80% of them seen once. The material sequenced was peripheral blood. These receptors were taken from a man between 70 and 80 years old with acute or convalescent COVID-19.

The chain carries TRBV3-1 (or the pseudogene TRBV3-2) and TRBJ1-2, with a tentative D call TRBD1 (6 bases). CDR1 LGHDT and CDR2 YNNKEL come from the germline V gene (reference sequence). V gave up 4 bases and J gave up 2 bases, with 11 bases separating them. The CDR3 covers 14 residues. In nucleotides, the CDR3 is TGTGCCAGCAGCCCAACGGACAGCAACTATGGCTACACCTTC. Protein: CASSPTDSNYGYTF.

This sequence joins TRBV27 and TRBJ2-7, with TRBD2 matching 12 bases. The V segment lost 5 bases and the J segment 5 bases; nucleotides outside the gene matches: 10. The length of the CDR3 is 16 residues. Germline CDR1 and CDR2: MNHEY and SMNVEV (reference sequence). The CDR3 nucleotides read TGTGCCAGCAGTCCAATGGCACTAGCGGGAGGCCACGAGCAGTACTTC. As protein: CASSPMALAGGHEQYF.

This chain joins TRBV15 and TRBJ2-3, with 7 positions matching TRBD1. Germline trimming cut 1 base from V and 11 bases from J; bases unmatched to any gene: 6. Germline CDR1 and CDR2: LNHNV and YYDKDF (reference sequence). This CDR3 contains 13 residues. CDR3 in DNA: TGTGCCACCAGCAGAGGAAGGGACAGTAAGCAGTATTTT. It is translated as CATSRGRDSKQYF.

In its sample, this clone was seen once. The DNA for the CDR3 is TGTGCCAGCAGTTTAGGGACAGGGGTTACAGATACGCAGTATTTT. Amino acids: CASSLGTGVTDTQYF. The gene calls are TRBV28 and TRBJ2-3; TRBD1 matches at 10 bases. CDR1 and CDR2 (germline): MDHEN, SYDVKM. The V and J ends lost 2 bases and 3 bases, in that order; junction bases with no gene match: 2. The CDR3 is made up of 15 amino acids.

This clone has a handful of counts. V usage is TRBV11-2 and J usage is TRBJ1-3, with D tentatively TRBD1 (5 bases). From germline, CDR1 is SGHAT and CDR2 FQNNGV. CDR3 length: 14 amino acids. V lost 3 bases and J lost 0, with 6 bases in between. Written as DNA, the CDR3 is TGTGCCAGCAGCTTGGGGGGCTCTGGAAACACCATATATTTT. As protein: CASSLGGSGNTIYF.